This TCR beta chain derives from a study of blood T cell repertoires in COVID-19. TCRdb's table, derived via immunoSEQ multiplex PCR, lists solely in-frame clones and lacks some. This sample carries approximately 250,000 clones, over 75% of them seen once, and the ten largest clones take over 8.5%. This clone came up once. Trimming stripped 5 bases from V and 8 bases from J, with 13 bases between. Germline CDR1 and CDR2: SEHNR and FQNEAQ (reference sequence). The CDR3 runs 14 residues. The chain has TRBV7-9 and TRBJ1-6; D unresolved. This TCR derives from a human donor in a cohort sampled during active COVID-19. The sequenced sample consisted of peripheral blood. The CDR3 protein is CASSQFGEDSPLHF. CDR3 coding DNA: TGTGCCAGCAGCCAATTCGGTGAGGATTCACCCCTCCACTTT.